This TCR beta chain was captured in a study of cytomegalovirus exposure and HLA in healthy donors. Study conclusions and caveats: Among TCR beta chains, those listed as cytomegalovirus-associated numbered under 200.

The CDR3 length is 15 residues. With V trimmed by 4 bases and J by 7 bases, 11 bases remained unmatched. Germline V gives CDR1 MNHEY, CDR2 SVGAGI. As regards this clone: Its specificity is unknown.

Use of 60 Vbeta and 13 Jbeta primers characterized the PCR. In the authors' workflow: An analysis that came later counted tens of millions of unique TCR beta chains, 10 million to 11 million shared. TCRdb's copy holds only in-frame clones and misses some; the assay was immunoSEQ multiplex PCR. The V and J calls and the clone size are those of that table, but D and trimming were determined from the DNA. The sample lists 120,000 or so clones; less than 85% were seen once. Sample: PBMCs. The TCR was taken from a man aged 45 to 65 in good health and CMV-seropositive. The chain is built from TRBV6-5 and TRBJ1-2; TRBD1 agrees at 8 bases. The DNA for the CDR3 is TGTGCCAGCAGTTCACGACAGGGGTTATCGAGTGGCTACACCTTC. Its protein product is CASSSRQGLSSGYTF.